This T cell receptor (beta chain) was sequenced in a study of early T cells in non-severe SARS-CoV-2 infection. Whole-study findings and limits: VDJdb matching, biased toward anti-spike CD8 responses, missed private and CD4 specificities.

This clonotype was observed a handful of times. Its specificity is not known. Trimming took off 6 bases at V and 0 bases at J, with 13 bases between the two ends. CDR3 length: 15 residues. Germline V gene lookup returns CDR1 SGHNT and CDR2 YENEEA. Each single cDNA molecule received a unique molecular identifier. Using its own MiXCR run on the 5' RACE reads, TCRdb lists one record per CDR3 protein. The table includes some 90,000 distinct CDR3 sequences, 15% detected once. The sequence was collected from an adult who was a healthcare worker with PCR-confirmed SARS-CoV-2 infection or an uninfected control (not recorded which). Sample: whole blood. The chain is built from TRBV11-3 and TRBJ2-3; D might be TRBD1 or TRBD2, each matching 5 bases. CDR3 DNA sequence: TGTGCCAGCAGTCCCGGGACGAGGAGCACAGATACGCAGTATTTT. Amino acids: CASSPGTRSTDTQYF. Drawing the rest from reference TRBV11-3 and TRBJ2-3, the complete variable domain is EAGVVQSPRYKIIEKKQPVAFWCNPISGHNTLYWYLQNLGQGPELLIRYENEEAVDDSQLPKDRFSAERLKGVDSTLKIQPAELGDSAVYLCASSPGTRSTDTQYFGPGTRLTVL.